The rows below give T cell receptor beta chains drawn from one sample of a study of shared clonotypes between healthy human individuals. Assay used: immunoSEQ multiplex PCR; TCRdb lists only in-frame clones, some missing. The data contain around 600,000 clones, approximately 96% of them singletons. Sequencing was carried out using naive CD8+ T cells sorted from blood. These receptors were collected from a woman between 25 and 40 years old in good health. Each CDR3 is given with its conserved first and last residue.

V	J	CDR3
TRBV11-2	TRBJ2-3	CASSPRFSGVQDTQYF
TRBV9	TRBJ2-7	CASSEGDYSYEQYF
TRBV18	TRBJ1-5	CASSPGTYGNQPQHF
TRBV29-1	TRBJ2-2	CSVDPRDTGELFF
TRBV28	TRBJ1-1	CASSLSGLSIRRSATGNEAFF
TRBV10-2	TRBJ2-7	CASSFPTSGKDEQYF
TRBV2	TRBJ2-3	CASSHPAGVRDTQYF
TRBV28	TRBJ2-7	CASSPGSQGVNYEQYF
TRBV7-8	TRBJ2-7	CASSARTGLAAYEQYF
TRBV19	TRBJ1-5	CASTEGLGPQHF
TRBV7-8	TRBJ2-7	CASSLSQGLSYEQYF
TRBV4-1	TRBJ2-5	CASSGFSMSETQYF
TRBV30	TRBJ2-7	CAWSGGYEQYF
TRBV5-1	TRBJ2-7	CASSSNTGDDPYEQYF
TRBV18	TRBJ2-7	CASSPPARQESSYEQYF
TRBV5-4	TRBJ1-2	CASSRQGNYGYTF
TRBV28	TRBJ1-2	CASSLPGTGYGYTF
TRBV28	TRBJ1-5	CASSLTYQPQHF
TRBV14	TRBJ2-1	CASSQESPYNEQFF
TRBV2	TRBJ1-1	CASSEPTYTGADTEAFF
TRBV7-6	TRBJ2-7	CASSLEANWGHEQYF
TRBV19	TRBJ1-1	CASTPGGPPGNTEAFF
TRBV27	TRBJ2-1	CASSLSPEREQFF
TRBV7-2	TRBJ1-1	CASSHLRGANTEAFF
TRBV10-3	TRBJ1-1	CAISEPPGGVAEAFF
TRBV7-2	TRBJ2-3	CASSLTSGILLTGDTQYF
TRBV6-1	TRBJ2-7	CASSEGVVVYEQYF
TRBV7-6	TRBJ2-7	CASSPGTDSAYEQYF
TRBV29-1	TRBJ2-7	CSVGGQHYEQYF
TRBV5-1	TRBJ1-2	CASSLELDYGYTF
TRBV5-6	TRBJ2-1	CASSRLAGVNEQFF
TRBV29-1	TRBJ2-7	CSVPADREKSYEQYF
TRBV7-7	TRBJ1-2	CASSLVRGQLDYGYTF
TRBV9	TRBJ1-1	CASSVLQGGTEAFF
TRBV7-9	TRBJ2-3	CASKTDSSTDTQYF
TRBV7-2	TRBJ2-1	CAGTSLSYNEQFF
TRBV5-1	TRBJ2-1	CASSPATSGDYNEQFF
TRBV28	TRBJ2-5	CASLPESGSPETQYF
TRBV1	TRBJ2-7	CTSSQDLVAVIMYEQYF
TRBV4-1	TRBJ2-7	CASSLRDRLNEQYF
TRBV4-1	TRBJ2-7	CASSQVQSYEQYF
TRBV25-1	TRBJ2-7	CASGGYEQYF
TRBV7-9	TRBJ1-2	CASSLDGQGPYGYTF
TRBV28	TRBJ2-3	CASSFSPIDAPDTQYF
TRBV27	TRBJ1-2	CASGLPRAHGYTF
TRBV7-9	TRBJ2-3	CASSLQPYLAGATDTQYF
TRBV27	TRBJ2-1	CASSTPWGTEQFF
TRBV5-6	TRBJ2-2	CASSFTWSDTGELFF
TRBV28	TRBJ2-5	CASETGTKETQYF
TRBV2	TRBJ2-3	CASSGEGGGGSTDTQYF
TRBV19	TRBJ1-3	CASSIDSSEIDGNTIYF
TRBV27	TRBJ2-7	CASSLYTGGRAYEQYF